This T cell receptor (beta chain) was found in a study of OX40 agonist ivuxolimab in advanced cancers. For the study at large: Patients in dose escalation had liver, melanoma, kidney or head and neck cancers. Among those enrolled, mean age was approximately 60 years (range about 23 to 90) and about 79% were male.

Trimming shortened V by 2 bases and J by 6 bases, and 8 bases separated the two germline ends. Germline lookup yields CDR1 SGHTA and CDR2 FQGNSA. The length of the CDR3 is 13 residues. Broader study findings: Among the lowest peripheral clonal expansion occurred in 0.1-3.0 mg/kg partial responders. CD4+ and CD8+ T cells in blood underwent clonal expansion by week 6 at 0.1 to 3.0 mg/kg.

Assay: immunoSEQ multiplex PCR; the TCRdb copy retains only in-frame clones and omits some. The top ten hold approximately 5% of the sample, which has fewer than 80,000 clones, more than 80% seen once. This clone is a singleton in its sample. Its antigen is not known. J is TRBJ2-1 and V is TRBV7-2; D unclear. The sample here was CD4+ or CD8+ T cells sorted from blood, taken in a trial of the OX40 agonist ivuxolimab. The sequence was collected from an adult with an advanced solid tumor such as melanoma, head and neck, liver or kidney cancer. CDR3 amino acids: CASSLTLSNEQFF. The CDR3, as DNA: TGTGCCAGCAGCTTAACTCTGTCCAATGAGCAGTTCTTC.